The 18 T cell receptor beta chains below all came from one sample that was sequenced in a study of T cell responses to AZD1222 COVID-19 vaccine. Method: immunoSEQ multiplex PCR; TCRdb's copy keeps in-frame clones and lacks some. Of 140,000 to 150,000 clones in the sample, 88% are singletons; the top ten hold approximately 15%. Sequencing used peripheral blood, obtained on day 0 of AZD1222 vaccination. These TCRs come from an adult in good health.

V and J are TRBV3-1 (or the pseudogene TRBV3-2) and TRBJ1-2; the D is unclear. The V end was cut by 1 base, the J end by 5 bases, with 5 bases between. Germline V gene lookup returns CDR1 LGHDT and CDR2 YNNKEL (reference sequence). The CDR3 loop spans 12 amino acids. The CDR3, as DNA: TGTGCCAGCAGCCAAGCTGGGTATGGCTACACCTTC. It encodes CASSQAGYGYTF.

CDR3 loop: CASSFRGPGETQYF. The CDR3, as DNA: TGCGCCAGCAGCTTCCGGGGGCCCGGTGAGACCCAGTACTTC. The gene calls are TRBV5-1 and TRBJ2-5; D tentatively reads TRBD1 or TRBD2 (6 bases each). The V gene lost 2 bases and the J gene lost 5 bases, with 13 bases spanning the gap. The CDR3 runs 14 residues. The germline V gene encodes CDR1 SGHRS and CDR2 YFSETQ.

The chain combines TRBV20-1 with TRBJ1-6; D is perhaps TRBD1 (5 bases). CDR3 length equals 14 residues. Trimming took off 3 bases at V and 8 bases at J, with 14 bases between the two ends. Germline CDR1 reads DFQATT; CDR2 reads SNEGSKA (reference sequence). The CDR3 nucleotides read TGCAGTGCTAGTTGGGGGTTGTCGGATTCACCCCTCCACTTT. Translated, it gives CSASWGLSDSPLHF.

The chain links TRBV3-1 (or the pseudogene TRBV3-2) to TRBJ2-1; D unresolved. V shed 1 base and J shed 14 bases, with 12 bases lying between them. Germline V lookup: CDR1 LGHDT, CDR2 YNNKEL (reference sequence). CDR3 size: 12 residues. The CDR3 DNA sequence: TGTGCCAGCAGCCAAGCGTTCTGCTCGGAGTTCTTC. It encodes CASSQAFCSEFF.

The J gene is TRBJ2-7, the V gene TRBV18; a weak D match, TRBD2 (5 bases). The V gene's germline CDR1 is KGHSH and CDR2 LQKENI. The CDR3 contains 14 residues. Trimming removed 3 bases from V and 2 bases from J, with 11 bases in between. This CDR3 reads CASSPGGYPYEQYF. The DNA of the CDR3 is TGTGCCAGCTCACCCGGAGGTTATCCCTACGAGCAGTACTTC.

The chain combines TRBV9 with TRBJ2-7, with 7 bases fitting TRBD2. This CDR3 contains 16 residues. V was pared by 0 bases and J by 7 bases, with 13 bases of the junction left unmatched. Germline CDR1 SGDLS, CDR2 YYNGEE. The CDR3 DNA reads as TGTGCCAGCAGCGTAGTCGGGGAGGGCGGACGGGGGGAGCAGTACTTC. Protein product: CASSVVGEGGRGEQYF.

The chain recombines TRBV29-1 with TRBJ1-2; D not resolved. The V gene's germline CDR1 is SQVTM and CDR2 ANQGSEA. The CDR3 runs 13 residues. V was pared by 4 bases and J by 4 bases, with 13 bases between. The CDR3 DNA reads TGCAGCGTTGCGGGAACCTTAACCTATGGCTACACCTTC. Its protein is CSVAGTLTYGYTF.

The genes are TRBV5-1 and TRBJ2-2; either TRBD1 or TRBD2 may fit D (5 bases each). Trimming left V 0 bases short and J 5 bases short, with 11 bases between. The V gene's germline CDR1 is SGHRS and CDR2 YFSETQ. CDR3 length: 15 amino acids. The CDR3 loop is CASSLGRGTTGELFF. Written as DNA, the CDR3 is TGCGCCAGCAGCTTGGGACGAGGGACGACCGGGGAGCTGTTTTTT.

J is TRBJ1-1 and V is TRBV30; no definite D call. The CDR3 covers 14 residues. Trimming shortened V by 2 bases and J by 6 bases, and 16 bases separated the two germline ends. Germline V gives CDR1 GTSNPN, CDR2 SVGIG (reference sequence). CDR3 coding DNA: TGTGCCTGGAGTCTCGTTCCTCTCGGGGCTGAAGCTTTCTTT. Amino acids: CAWSLVPLGAEAFF. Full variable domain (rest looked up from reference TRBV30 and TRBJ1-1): SQTIHQWPATLVQPVGSPLSLECTVEGTSNPNLYWYRQAAGRGLQLLFYSVGIGQISSEVPQNLSASRPQDRQFILSSKKLLLSDSGFYLCAWSLVPLGAEAFFGQGTRLTVV.

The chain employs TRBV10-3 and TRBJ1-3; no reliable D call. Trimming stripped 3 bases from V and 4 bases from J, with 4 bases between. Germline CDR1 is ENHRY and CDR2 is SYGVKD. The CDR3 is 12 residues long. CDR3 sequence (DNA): TGTGCCATCAGTGAAGGAGGAAACACCATATATTTT. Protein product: CAISEGGNTIYF.

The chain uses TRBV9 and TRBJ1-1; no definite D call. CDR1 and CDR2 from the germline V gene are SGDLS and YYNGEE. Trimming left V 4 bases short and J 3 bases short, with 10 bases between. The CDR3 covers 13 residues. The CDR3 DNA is TGTGCCAGCAGCCCACGAACGGACACTGAAGCTTTCTTT. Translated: CASSPRTDTEAFF.

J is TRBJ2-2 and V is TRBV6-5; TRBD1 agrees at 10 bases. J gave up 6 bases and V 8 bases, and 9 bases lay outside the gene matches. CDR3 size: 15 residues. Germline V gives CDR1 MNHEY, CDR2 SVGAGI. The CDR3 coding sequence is TGTGCCAGCCAGGATGACAGGGGGCGGTCCGGGGAGCTGTTTTTT. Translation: CASQDDRGRSGELFF.

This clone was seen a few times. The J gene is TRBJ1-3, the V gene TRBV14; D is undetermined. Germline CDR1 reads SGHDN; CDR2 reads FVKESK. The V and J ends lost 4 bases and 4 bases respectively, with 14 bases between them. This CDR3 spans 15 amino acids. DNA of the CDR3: TGTGCCAGCAGCCGGACGGGGTTCTCCGGAAACACCATATATTTT. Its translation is CASSRTGFSGNTIYF.

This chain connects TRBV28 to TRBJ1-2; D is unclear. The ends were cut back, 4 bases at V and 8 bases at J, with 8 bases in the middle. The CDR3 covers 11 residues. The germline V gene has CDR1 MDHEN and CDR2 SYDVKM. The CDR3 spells CASSSVRGYTF. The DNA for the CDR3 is TGTGCCAGCAGTTCCGTTCGGGGCTACACCTTC.

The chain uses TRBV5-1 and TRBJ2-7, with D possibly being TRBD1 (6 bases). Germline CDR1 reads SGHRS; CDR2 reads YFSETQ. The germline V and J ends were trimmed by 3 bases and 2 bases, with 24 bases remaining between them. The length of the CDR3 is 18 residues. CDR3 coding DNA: TGCGCCAGCAGCTCACAAGGGGGAATGGCCGGATTTACCTACGAGCAGTACTTC. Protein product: CASSSQGGMAGFTYEQYF. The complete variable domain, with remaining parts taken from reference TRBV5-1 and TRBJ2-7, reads KAGVTQTPRYLIKTRGQQVTLSCSPISGHRSVSWYQQTPGQGLQFLFEYFSETQRNKGNFPGRFSGRQFSNSRSEMNVSTLELGDSALYLCASSSQGGMAGFTYEQYFGPGTRLTVT.

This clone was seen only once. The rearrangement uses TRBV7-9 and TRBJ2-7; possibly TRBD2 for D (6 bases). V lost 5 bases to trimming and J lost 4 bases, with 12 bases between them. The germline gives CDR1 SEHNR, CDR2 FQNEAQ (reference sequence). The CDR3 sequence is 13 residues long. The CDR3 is CASSPSGGYEQYF. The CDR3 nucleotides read TGTGCCAGCAGCCCCTCCGGAGGGTACGAGCAGTACTTC.

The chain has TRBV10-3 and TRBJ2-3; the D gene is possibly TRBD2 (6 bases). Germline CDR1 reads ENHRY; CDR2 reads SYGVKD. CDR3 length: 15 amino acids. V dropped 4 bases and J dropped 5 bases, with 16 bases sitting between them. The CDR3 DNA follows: TGTGCCATCAGTGCTGTGGGGGAGGTGAAAGATACGCAGTATTTT. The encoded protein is CAISAVGEVKDTQYF.

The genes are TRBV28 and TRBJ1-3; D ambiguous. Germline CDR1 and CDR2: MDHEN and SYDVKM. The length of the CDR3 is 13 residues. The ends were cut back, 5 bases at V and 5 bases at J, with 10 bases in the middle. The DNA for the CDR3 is TGTGCCAGCAGTCCCGACCTTAGAAACACCATATATTTT. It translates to CASSPDLRNTIYF.